The next 27 T cell receptor beta chains were all read from a single sample in a study of T cell changes during pregnancy in multiple sclerosis. The data were produced by immunoSEQ multiplex PCR, yet TCRdb's version contains in-frame clones alone and is incomplete. In the table there are roughly 36,000 clones, about nine tenths of which are singletons. Sequencing was performed on CD8+ T cells from peripheral blood mononuclear cells, taken in the second trimester of pregnancy. The origin of the receptors is a female donor with multiple sclerosis, enrolled in a pregnancy study.

The V call is TRBV27, the J call TRBJ2-7; maybe TRBD1 (5 bases). Germline CDR1 reads MNHEY; CDR2 reads SMNVEV (reference sequence). Trimming removed 0 bases from V and 0 bases from J, with 9 bases in between. CDR3 length equals 15 residues. CDR3 nucleotide sequence: TGTGCCAGCAGTTTATCGGCGGACAACTCCTACGAGCAGTACTTC. This codes for CASSLSADNSYEQYF.

The chain employs TRBV7-6 and TRBJ2-3; 12 nucleotides line up with TRBD2. Trimming cost V 1 base and J 3 bases; bases outside gene matches: 8. This CDR3 region has 18 residues. The germline gives CDR1 SGHVS, CDR2 FNYEAQ. The CDR3 sequence is CASSLGLAGGRRTDTQYF. Written as DNA, the CDR3 is TGTGCCAGCAGCTTAGGGCTAGCGGGGGGGCGACGGACAGATACGCAGTATTTT.

This chain uses TRBV5-6 with TRBJ2-2; TRBD2 aligns across 10 bases. The J segment lost 5 bases and the V segment lost 0 bases, leaving 4 bases of the junction unmatched. The CDR3 covers 16 residues. CDR1 is SGHDT, CDR2 YYEEEE, per germline. The CDR3 DNA is TGTGCCAGCAGCTTGGGACTAGCGGGCTTTACCGGGGAGCTGTTTTTT. Its translation: CASSLGLAGFTGELFF.

The genes are TRBV4-2 and TRBJ1-4, with 10 bases lining up with TRBD1. V lost 4 bases and J lost 0; bases outside the gene matches: 8. CDR3 length: 18 amino acids. Germline-derived CDR1 and CDR2 are LGHNA and YNFKEQ. This CDR3 reads CASSPLGQGLATNEKLFF. CDR3 DNA: TGTGCCAGCAGCCCCCTGGGACAGGGGCTTGCAACTAATGAAAAACTGTTTTTT.

The chain uses TRBV4-1 and TRBJ1-2; D is undetermined. The germline V gene has CDR1 MGHRA and CDR2 YSYEKL. Trimming took 0 bases from V and 4 from J, leaving 15 bases between them. CDR3 size: 16 residues. For the CDR3, the DNA is TGCGCCAGCAGCCAAGACGGGAGCCTTCGGACCTATGGCTACACCTTC. This sequence encodes CASSQDGSLRTYGYTF.

V is TRBV9 and J is TRBJ2-2; 8 positions match TRBD2. Germline CDR1 is SGDLS and CDR2 is YYNGEE. V lost 4 bases and J lost 5; bases outside the gene matches: 4. This CDR3 has 14 amino acids. CDR3 amino acids: CASSPGGGTGELFF. The CDR3 region has the DNA TGTGCCAGCAGCCCCGGGGGGGGAACCGGGGAGCTGTTTTTT.

This clone has a handful of counts. In DNA form, the CDR3 reads TGTGCCAGCAGCCAGGGATGGGAAACTGAAGCTTTCTTT. This encodes CASSQGWETEAFF. The chain combines TRBV6-5 with TRBJ1-1, with D possibly being TRBD1 (5 bases). Germline assignment: CDR1 MNHEY and CDR2 SVGAGI. Between the trimmed V and J ends, which lost 6 bases and 5 bases, there was a span of 13 bases. This CDR3 has 13 residues.

The chain carries TRBV7-9 and TRBJ2-3; D is unresolved. Germline V gives CDR1 SEHNR, CDR2 FQNEAQ (reference sequence). V lost 5 bases, J lost 4 bases, and 10 bases lay in between. The CDR3 is 13 residues long. The CDR3 sequence: CASSPDGPDTQYF. Here the CDR3 DNA reads TGTGCCAGCAGCCCCGATGGCCCAGATACGCAGTATTTT.

V and J are TRBV5-6 and TRBJ2-7; TRBD2 matches 8 bases. This CDR3 is 18 amino acids long. The V gene end was trimmed by 1 base and the J gene end by 1 base; junction bases not matched to a gene: 13. Germline V lookup: CDR1 SGHDT, CDR2 YYEEEE. CDR3 DNA sequence: TGTGCCAGCAGCTTGAACCTCGGATACGGGACTAGATCCTACGAGCAGTACTTC. Amino acid sequence: CASSLNLGYGTRSYEQYF.

The DNA for the CDR3 is TGCAGCGTTCTCAGGGGAGAAGGCTCTGAAGCTTTCTTT. Amino acids: CSVLRGEGSEAFF. V usage is TRBV29-1 and J usage is TRBJ1-1, with a weak D call TRBD1 (6 bases). V lost 5 bases, J lost 6 bases, and 16 bases lay in between. The CDR3 is made up of 13 amino acids. Germline values: CDR1 SQVTM, CDR2 ANQGSEA. Complete variable domain (other parts from reference TRBV29-1 and TRBJ1-1): SAVISQKPSRDICQRGTSLTIQCQVDSQVTMMFWYRQQPGQSLTLIATANQGSEATYESGFVIDKFPISRPNLTFSTLTVSNMSPEDSSIYLCSVLRGEGSEAFFGQGTRLTVV.

The chain combines TRBV19 with TRBJ1-1; D not certain. The germline V and J ends were trimmed by 6 bases and 0 bases, with 5 bases remaining between them. The CDR3 has 12 amino acids. Germline assignment: CDR1 LNHDA and CDR2 SQIVND (reference sequence). The CDR3 reads CASRFMNTEAFF. In nucleotides, the CDR3 is TGTGCCAGTAGATTCATGAACACTGAAGCTTTCTTT.

This clone was seen a single time. The chain carries TRBV29-1 and TRBJ2-5; D is perhaps TRBD1 (6 bases). The CDR3 covers 14 residues. Per germline, CDR1 SQVTM and CDR2 ANQGSEA. Trimming left V 5 bases short and J 4 bases short, with 17 bases between. CDR3 in amino acids: CSVWMLGAGETQYF. DNA of the CDR3: TGCAGCGTTTGGATGTTGGGGGCAGGAGAGACCCAGTACTTC.

The genes are TRBV13 and TRBJ1-1, with 8 bases that match TRBD1. The CDR3 consists of 14 residues. The germline V gene has CDR1 PRHDT and CDR2 FYEKMQ (reference sequence). V shed 6 bases, J shed 8 bases, and the junction held 11 bases outside the gene matches. CDR3 DNA: TGTGCCAGCAGTCTTACAGAGGACAGGGTAGAAGCTTTCTTT. Translated, it gives CASSLTEDRVEAFF.

This clone has a single count. The gene calls are TRBV4-3 and TRBJ2-1; perhaps TRBD1 as D (5 bases). V lost 0 bases to trimming and J lost 4 bases, with 10 bases between them. Per germline, CDR1 LGHNA and CDR2 YSLEER. The CDR3 is 15 residues long. As DNA, the CDR3 is TGCGCCAGCAGCCAAGATGGAGACAGATACAATGAGCAGTTCTTC. Its translation: CASSQDGDRYNEQFF.

V gene TRBV4-3 combines with J gene TRBJ1-2; TRBD1 matches 7 bases. CDR1 and CDR2 from the germline V gene are LGHNA and YSLEER. This CDR3 is built from 15 residues. Trimming removed 6 bases from V and 3 bases from J; junction bases left unmatched: 10. Written as DNA, the CDR3 is TGCGCCAGCAGAGGACGTCAGGGGGTAGACTATGGCTACACCTTC. Residues: CASRGRQGVDYGYTF.

The chain carries TRBV19 and TRBJ2-1, with no clear D. V was shortened by 4 bases and J by 3 bases, with 7 bases between the two germline ends. This CDR3 has 13 amino acids. Germline V gene lookup returns CDR1 LNHDA and CDR2 SQIVND (reference sequence). For the CDR3, the DNA is TGTGCCAGTAGTACGGCGGTCTACAATGAGCAGTTCTTC. Residues: CASSTAVYNEQFF.

The V gene is TRBV15, the J gene TRBJ1-2; 8 nucleotides agree with TRBD1. This CDR3 has 15 amino acids. CDR1 and CDR2 from the germline V gene are LNHNV and YYDKDF (reference sequence). After removal of 1 base from V and 6 bases from J, the junction contained 7 bases not matched to a gene. CDR3 amino acids: CATSRGQGTWDGYTF. The CDR3 DNA follows: TGTGCCACCAGCAGAGGACAGGGGACCTGGGATGGCTACACCTTC.

The chain recombines TRBV19 with TRBJ1-2; D not resolved. Germline CDR1 and CDR2: LNHDA and SQIVND (reference sequence). This CDR3 contains 11 residues. Trimming removed 10 bases at V and 4 bases at J, with 10 bases between. CDR3: CAIRDTYGYTF. The CDR3 DNA is TGTGCCATCCGGGATACCTATGGCTACACCTTC. The complete variable domain, with remaining parts taken from reference TRBV19 and TRBJ1-2, reads DGGITQSPKYLFRKEGQNVTLSCEQNLNHDAMYWYRQDPGQGLRLIYYSQIVNDFQKGDIAEGYSVSREKKESFPLTVTSAQKNPTAFYLCAIRDTYGYTFGSGTRLTVV.

The chain recombines TRBV27 with TRBJ1-1, with TRBD1 as a possible D gene (5 bases). Trimming shortened V by 4 bases and J by 4 bases, and 16 bases separated the two germline ends. CDR3 length: 15 residues. Per the germline V gene, CDR1 is MNHEY and CDR2 is SMNVEV (reference sequence). CDR3: CASSSQPDSATEAFF. CDR3 coding DNA: TGTGCCAGCAGTTCCCAGCCAGACAGTGCCACTGAAGCTTTCTTT.

This chain connects TRBV27 to TRBJ2-1, with 13 bases lining up with TRBD2. This CDR3 is built from 17 residues. The V gene's germline CDR1 is MNHEY and CDR2 SMNVEV (reference sequence). V was clipped by 5 bases and J by 9 bases; unmatched bases: 13. CDR3 protein: CASSPPGTSGVFSEQFF. CDR3 in DNA: TGTGCCAGCAGTCCACCCGGGACTAGCGGGGTTTTTAGTGAGCAGTTCTTC.

This chain joins TRBV19 and TRBJ2-7; TRBD2 matches at 11 bases. The CDR3 is made up of 16 amino acids. Losses at the gene ends were 3 bases for V and 0 bases for J; bases not matched to a gene: 4. Germline V lookup: CDR1 LNHDA, CDR2 SQIVND (reference sequence). The CDR3, as DNA: TGTGCCAGTAGTATTGGGACTAGCGGATTCTCCTACGAGCAGTACTTC. Its translation: CASSIGTSGFSYEQYF.

This clone was recorded only once. V is TRBV5-4 and J is TRBJ2-7; D is perhaps TRBD1 (5 bases). The germline V gene encodes CDR1 SGHNT and CDR2 YYREEE (reference sequence). The CDR3 totals 14 residues. V gave up 0 bases and J gave up 5 bases, with 12 bases separating them. The CDR3 spells CASSLGRGTDEQYF. In nucleotides, the CDR3 is TGTGCCAGCAGCTTGGGAAGGGGTACTGACGAGCAGTACTTC.

The CDR3 spells CASSLGFSGGVETQYF. Written as DNA, the CDR3 is TGTGCCAGCAGTTTAGGGTTTAGCGGGGGGGTTGAGACCCAGTACTTC. The chain couples TRBV27 to TRBJ2-5; 11 bases match TRBD2. The CDR3 spans 16 residues. The germline V gene has CDR1 MNHEY and CDR2 SMNVEV (reference sequence). V dropped 2 bases and J dropped 5; count of bases not matched to a gene: 7.

The chain uses TRBV5-1 and TRBJ2-7; D not certain. Germline lookup yields CDR1 SGHRS and CDR2 YFSETQ. The CDR3 sequence is 13 residues long. V was cut by 4 bases and J by 4 bases, with 12 bases left in between. CDR3 amino acids: CASSPSRRYEQYF. DNA for the CDR3: TGCGCCAGCAGCCCGTCCCGTAGATACGAGCAGTACTTC.

This rearrangement joins TRBV6-1 to TRBJ2-7; TRBD2 aligns across 8 bases. CDR3 length: 15 residues. Trimming cost V 6 bases and J 0 bases; bases outside gene matches: 7. The germline V gene has CDR1 MNHNS and CDR2 SASEGT. CDR3 nucleotides: TGTGCCAGCAGATTAGCGGGGCTGAGCTCCTACGAGCAGTACTTC. Translating it yields CASRLAGLSSYEQYF.

The V call is TRBV7-2, the J call TRBJ2-1, with a tentative D call TRBD2 (6 bases). The CDR3 has 16 amino acids. CDR1 and CDR2 (germline): SGHTA, FQGNSA. V was shortened by 6 bases and J by 0 bases, with 15 bases between the two germline ends. The DNA of the CDR3 is TGTGCCAGCAGACAACCCGCGGGGACCTCCTACAATGAGCAGTTCTTC. Translated: CASRQPAGTSYNEQFF.

The chain uses TRBV19 and TRBJ2-7; maybe TRBD1 (5 bases). Germline V gives CDR1 LNHDA, CDR2 SQIVND (reference sequence). The CDR3 runs to 14 residues. Trimming took 6 bases from V and 4 from J, leaving 16 bases between them. The CDR3: CASSDSPGPYEQYF. DNA for the CDR3: TGTGCCAGTAGCGACAGTCCTGGACCATACGAGCAGTACTTC.